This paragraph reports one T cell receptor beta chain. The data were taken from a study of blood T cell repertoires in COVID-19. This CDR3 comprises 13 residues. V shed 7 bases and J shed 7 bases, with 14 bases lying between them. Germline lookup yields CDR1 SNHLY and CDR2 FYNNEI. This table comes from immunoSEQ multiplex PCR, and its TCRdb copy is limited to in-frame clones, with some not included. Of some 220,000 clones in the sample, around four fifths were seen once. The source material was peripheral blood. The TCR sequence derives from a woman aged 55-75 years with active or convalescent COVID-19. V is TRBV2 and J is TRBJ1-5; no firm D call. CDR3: CASTLEGRQPQHF. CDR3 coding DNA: TGTGCCAGCACGCTGGAGGGCAGGCAGCCCCAGCATTTT.